This T cell receptor beta chain was profiled in a study of shared clonotypes between healthy human individuals. Background on the study: The study enrolled two women and a few men aged 18 to 49.

The CDR3 runs to 15 residues. Looked up from germline, CDR1 is ENHRY and CDR2 is SYGVKD. V gave up 2 bases and J gave up 5 bases, with 13 bases separating them. This clone was counted at least ten times. Only in-frame clones appear in the TCRdb table, and some are missing; sequencing was by immunoSEQ multiplex PCR. Here the sample spans more than 200,000 clones, about 65% being singletons. The sequencing input was memory CD4+ T cells sorted from blood. Subset specified: CD45RA-negative fraction. The clonotype originates from a young man in good health. This rearrangement joins TRBV10-3 to TRBJ2-1, with D perhaps matching TRBD2 (6 bases). The CDR3 loop is CAISERGGNHNEQFF. CDR3 bases: TGTGCCATCAGTGAGCGGGGCGGGAACCACAATGAGCAGTTCTTC.